One sample yielded the 27 T cell receptor beta chains listed below, sequenced in a study of T cell repertoires in cytomegalovirus infection. Via MiXCR, TCRdb re-called the reads, giving one row per CDR3 protein. The repertoire holds roughly 800,000 distinct CDR3 sequences, with about 28% as singletons. Antigens of these TCRs are unknown. Sequencing was performed on cultured CD8+ T cells from PBMCs, taken from culture after CMV antigen stimulation. Receptor source: a human donor in good health (CMV status not recorded). Some clones in this sample may be carry-over from other donors' samples.

The chain combines TRBV7-9 with TRBJ1-6; D unresolved. Deletions cut 4 bases from V and 7 bases from J, with 8 bases between. CDR3 length equals 13 residues. Germline lookup yields CDR1 SEHNR and CDR2 FQNEAQ (reference sequence). The CDR3 loop is CASSSGPNSPLHF. In DNA form, the CDR3 reads TGTGCCAGCAGCTCCGGACCCAATTCACCCCTCCACTTT.

This clonotype came up a few times. The V and J genes are TRBV27 and TRBJ2-1, with D possibly being TRBD1 (6 bases). CDR1 and CDR2 from the germline V gene are MNHEY and SMNVEV (reference sequence). The ends were cut back, 3 bases at V and 8 bases at J, with 11 bases in the middle. CDR3 size: 13 residues. As DNA, the CDR3 is TGTGCCAGCAGTTTTTACAGGGTTGATGAGCAGTTCTTC. Its protein is CASSFYRVDEQFF.

DNA for the CDR3: TGTGCCAGCAGCTTAGGCTCCTTCGGGACAGGGGAATTTCGAGAGACCCAGTACTTC. Translating gives CASSLGSFGTGEFRETQYF. The chain is built from TRBV13 and TRBJ2-5; 10 nucleotides agree with TRBD1. The germline gives CDR1 PRHDT, CDR2 FYEKMQ (reference sequence). With V trimmed by 0 bases and J by 4 bases, 14 bases remained unmatched. CDR3 length equals 19 residues.

The V call is TRBV6-6, the J call TRBJ1-1, with D possibly matching TRBD1 (6 bases). Per the germline V gene, CDR1 is MNHNY and CDR2 is SVGAGI (reference sequence). The CDR3 extends over 16 amino acids. Trimming removed 5 bases at V and 1 base at J, with 17 bases between. Here the CDR3 reads CASSDFDRRPNTEAFF. Written as DNA, the CDR3 is TGTGCCAGCAGTGACTTTGACAGGAGACCGAACACTGAAGCTTTCTTT.

About this clonotype itself: A much larger clonotype is one base distant, so this may be a read error. The CDR3 DNA sequence: TGTGCCACCAGTGATCAGGGGGGGGACACTGAAGCTTTCTTT. Protein product: CATSDQGGDTEAFF. This chain joins TRBV24-1 and TRBJ1-1, with 7 bases aligning to TRBD1. Germline V gives CDR1 KGHDR, CDR2 SFDVKD. The CDR3 consists of 14 residues. J gave up 3 bases and V 3 bases, and 3 bases lay outside the gene matches.

V gene TRBV9 combines with J gene TRBJ1-5, with 10 bases that match TRBD1. CDR3 length: 16 amino acids. Germline CDR1 and CDR2: SGDLS and YYNGEE. With 3 bases clipped from V and 3 bases from J, the junction kept 6 bases outside the gene matches. The CDR3 nucleotides read TGTGCCAGCAGCGCAACCGGGACAGGGGCCAATCAGCCCCAGCATTTT. Translation gives CASSATGTGANQPQHF.

This clonotype was detected once. The chain recombines TRBV6-2 or TRBV6-3 with TRBJ1-1; 8 nucleotides line up with TRBD1. Looked up from germline, CDR1 is MNHEY and CDR2 is SVGEGT. V lost 6 bases and J lost 5; bases outside the gene matches: 11. CDR3 length: 15 amino acids. The CDR3 here is CASRALQDRDTEAFF. DNA of the CDR3: TGTGCCAGCAGAGCTCTCCAGGACAGGGATACTGAAGCTTTCTTT.

This clonotype was recorded at least ten times. This sequence joins TRBV6-5 and TRBJ2-3; 9 nucleotides line up with TRBD2. Trimming at V came to 6 bases and at J to 2 bases, leaving 9 bases not matched to a gene. The CDR3 runs to 16 residues. CDR1 and CDR2 from the germline V gene are MNHEY and SVGAGI. In DNA, the CDR3 is TGTGCCAGCAGCTCTTTAGCGGGGGCATACACAGATACGCAGTATTTT. Its protein product is CASSSLAGAYTDTQYF.

V gene TRBV6-4 combines with J gene TRBJ2-3, with 12 bases that match TRBD2. This CDR3 region has 16 residues. Germline values: CDR1 MRHNA, CDR2 SNTAGT. Losses at the gene ends were 0 bases for V and 4 bases for J; bases not matched to a gene: 2. CDR3 region: CASSDSASGGADTQYF. The CDR3 coding sequence is TGTGCCAGCAGTGACTCGGCTAGCGGGGGGGCAGATACGCAGTATTTT.

V is TRBV7-6 and J is TRBJ2-7, with 7 bases that match TRBD1. V lost 0 bases, J lost 3 bases, and 5 bases stayed unmatched. In germline, CDR1 is SGHVS, CDR2 FNYEAQ. The length of the CDR3 is 15 residues. CDR3 in amino acids: CASSLANTGVYEQYV. The CDR3 DNA is TGTGCCAGCAGCTTAGCGAATACAGGGGTCTACGAGCAGTACGTC.

The chain couples TRBV27 to TRBJ2-1, with TRBD1 matching over 10 bases. CDR1 is MNHEY and CDR2 is SMNVEV in the germline V gene (reference sequence). CDR3 length: 15 residues. The trim removed 7 bases at V and 3 bases at J, leaving 6 bases unmatched. The CDR3 nucleotides read TGTGCCAGCATTTCGGGACAGGGGATCTACAATGAGCAGTTCTTC. Translating it yields CASISGQGIYNEQFF.

DNA for the CDR3: TGTGCCAGCAGCCCGACAGGGGGAATAACTGAAGCTTTCTTT. Amino acid sequence: CASSPTGGITEAFF. The rearrangement links TRBV5-5 to TRBJ1-1; 9 nucleotides line up with TRBD1. Germline CDR1 reads SGHKS; CDR2 reads YYEKEE (reference sequence). This CDR3 spans 14 amino acids. Trimming cost V 4 bases and J 5 bases; bases outside gene matches: 6.

V is TRBV20-1 and J is TRBJ2-5, with TRBD2 matching 15 bases. Per germline, CDR1 DFQATT and CDR2 SNEGSKA (reference sequence). The CDR3 sequence is 18 residues long. V was clipped by 0 bases and J by 5 bases; unmatched bases: 10. CDR3 amino acids: CSARDGLAGGLLLETQYF. The DNA of the CDR3 is TGCAGTGCTAGAGATGGACTAGCGGGGGGGCTTTTGCTCGAGACCCAGTACTTC.

The sample holds many counts of this clonotype. The rearrangement joins TRBV6-1 to TRBJ1-4; D gene uncertain. Per the germline V gene, CDR1 is MNHNS and CDR2 is SASEGT. CDR3 length: 17 amino acids. V was trimmed by 2 bases and J by 1 base, leaving 14 bases between them. The CDR3 reads CASSETFGRETNEKLFF. CDR3 nucleotide sequence: TGTGCCAGCAGTGAAACCTTTGGACGCGAAACTAATGAAAAACTGTTTTTT.

This clonotype has a count of ten or more. V usage is TRBV28 and J usage is TRBJ2-7; TRBD2 matches at 7 bases. The CDR3 runs 15 residues. The germline V gene has CDR1 MDHEN and CDR2 SYDVKM. V dropped 4 bases and J dropped 5; count of bases not matched to a gene: 11. This chain's CDR3 is CASSSPGGIADEQYV. CDR3 nucleotide sequence: TGTGCCAGCAGTTCACCCGGGGGGATAGCTGACGAGCAGTACGTC.

The sample holds many counts of this clonotype. The chain links TRBV6-1 to TRBJ2-1; 10 bases map to TRBD1. The trim removed 9 bases at V and 8 bases at J, leaving 13 bases unmatched. Germline V gives CDR1 MNHNS, CDR2 SASEGT. The CDR3 extends over 15 amino acids. The CDR3 bases are TGTGCCAGAGGGGGGGAGACAGGGGGCTGGGATGAGCAGTTCTTC. This translates into CARGGETGGWDEQFF.

This clonotype was detected a few times. The CDR3 nucleotides are TGTGCCAGCCGTGCCTCCTTGAACACTGAAGCTTTCTTT. This gives the protein CASRASLNTEAFF. The genes are TRBV6-2 or TRBV6-3 and TRBJ1-1; D gene unclear. There are 13 residues in the CDR3. Germline CDR1 is MNHEY and CDR2 is SVGEGT. V was clipped by 8 bases and J by 0 bases, with 10 bases between them.

This clonotype showed up many times. The chain couples TRBV2 to TRBJ2-1, with D perhaps TRBD2 (6 bases). From germline, CDR1 is SNHLY and CDR2 FYNNEI. The CDR3 runs to 10 residues. V was pared by 11 bases and J by 7 bases, with 9 bases between. The CDR3, as DNA: TGTGCCTGCCGGGGGAATGAGCAGTTCTTC. Translated, it gives CACRGNEQFF.

The chain combines TRBV9 with TRBJ2-2; a possible D gene is TRBD1 (6 bases). Germline V CDR1 and CDR2: SGDLS, YYNGEE. V lost 3 bases to trimming and J lost 4 bases, with 10 bases between them. This CDR3 region has 14 residues. CDR3 in amino acids: CASSARDITGELFF. The CDR3 bases are TGTGCCAGCAGCGCCAGGGACATCACCGGGGAGCTGTTTTTT.

The chain uses TRBV24-1 and TRBJ2-2; 9 bases line up with TRBD1. V was pared by 2 bases and J by 3 bases, with 3 bases of the junction left unmatched. Germline loops: CDR1 KGHDR, CDR2 SFDVKD. The CDR3 sequence is 16 residues long. DNA for the CDR3: TGTGCCACCAGTGATTCCGGACAGGGGTACACCGGGGAGCTGTTTTTT. Its protein product is CATSDSGQGYTGELFF.

The CDR3 loop reads CARRRDRETEAFF. CDR3 coding DNA: TGTGCCAGGAGGAGGGACAGGGAAACTGAAGCTTTCTTT. The rearrangement links TRBV2 to TRBJ1-1, with 9 bases identical to TRBD1. Germline V gene data show CDR1 as SNHLY and CDR2 as FYNNEI. CDR3 length equals 13 residues. V shed 9 bases, J shed 5 bases, and the junction held 7 bases outside the gene matches.

This clonotype was recorded a few times. The J gene is TRBJ1-1, the V gene TRBV27; no clear D gene. The V end was cut by 8 bases, the J end by 4 bases, with 17 bases between. Germline CDR1 MNHEY, CDR2 SMNVEV (reference sequence). The CDR3 length is 14 residues. The DNA for the CDR3 is TGTGCCAGCTCCCCGACCCCAATGGGCACTGAAGCTTTCTTT. As protein: CASSPTPMGTEAFF.

Written as DNA, the CDR3 is TGCGCCTCCCAAGGGGCCGACGGTCAGCCCCAGCATTTT. Protein: CASQGADGQPQHF. This rearrangement joins TRBV10-1 to TRBJ1-5, with D maybe TRBD1 (5 bases). The CDR3 loop spans 13 amino acids. V was trimmed by 11 bases and J by 6 bases, leaving 17 bases between them. The V gene's germline CDR1 is WNHNN and CDR2 SYGVQD (reference sequence).

This clonotype has just one count. V gene TRBV2 combines with J gene TRBJ2-5; the match to TRBD1 covers 9 bases. The CDR3 runs 15 residues. With 6 bases clipped from V and 2 bases from J, the junction kept 7 bases outside the gene matches. CDR1 and CDR2 from the germline V gene are SNHLY and FYNNEI. In nucleotides, the CDR3 is TGTGCCAGCAGCGCCGGACAGGGGATACAAGAGACCCAGTACTTC. Encoded protein: CASSAGQGIQETQYF.

This clonotype showed up just a few times. The chain has TRBV12-3 or TRBV12-4 and TRBJ2-3; a weak D match, TRBD2 (5 bases). Trimming took 2 bases from V and 7 from J, leaving 22 bases between them. The CDR3 consists of 17 residues. This chain's CDR3 is CASSLTPEGQLNHTQYF. The CDR3 nucleotides read TGTGCCAGCAGTTTAACGCCCGAGGGCCAACTAAATCATACGCAGTATTTT.

The V and J genes are TRBV10-3 and TRBJ1-2; D perhaps matches TRBD1 (5 bases). CDR1 and CDR2 from the germline V gene are ENHRY and SYGVKD. This CDR3 is built from 14 residues. V shed 0 bases and J shed 4 bases, with 9 bases lying between them. The CDR3 spells CAISESGDLYGYTF. The CDR3 DNA reads as TGTGCCATCAGTGAGTCGGGGGACCTCTATGGCTACACCTTC.

This clonotype was recorded a few times. V and J are TRBV27 and TRBJ2-7; perhaps TRBD2 as D (5 bases). The CDR3 loop spans 13 amino acids. V lost 5 bases and J lost 5, with 13 bases in between. Germline values: CDR1 MNHEY, CDR2 SMNVEV (reference sequence). CDR3 nucleotide sequence: TGTGCCAGCAGTACGCTAGCTGGTCACGAGCAGTACGTC. Translating it yields CASSTLAGHEQYV.